This entry concerns a single T cell receptor (beta chain). The specificity of this receptor is unknown. Within one base of it there is no much larger clone, and no base qualities were kept. The protocol used for the library was multiplex PCR. Sequencing took place on an Illumina HiSeq 4000. CDR3 regions were amplified by Arm-PCR with iRepertoire HTBI primers to construct TCR beta libraries. Before sequencing, the PCR products underwent gel purification. Concerning the study's data processing: Gene usage analysis of CDR3 amino acid clonotypes relied on the 60 or so TRBV and 14 TRBJ segments identified across samples. Filtered high-quality paired reads were merged into contigs using COPE and FqMerger. BLAST was used to align contigs to IMGT TRBV, TRBD and TRBJ reference genes, with CDR3 defined following IMGT. Clonotypes above 0.1% frequency were classified as highly expanded clones. Shannon entropy served as the measure of repertoire diversity, while the Gini coefficient captured V-J evenness. A clonotype was considered public if more than one individual shared it. TCRdb itself trimmed the public reads at Q25 with fastp, ran MiXCR and retained productive beta chains. One record per CDR3 amino acid sequence lists the most common genes and DNA. TCRdb's processing, not the study's, gives the V and J calls here. This sample is represented by approximately 440,000 distinct CDR3 sequences; about 25% of them were singletons. The ten largest clones take up about a quarter of the sample.

This sample was included in a study of regulatory T cells in long-lasting Graves disease (dated by TCRdb to 2020 to 2022). In the study overall: Persistent Graves' disease was defined as persistently positive TSH receptor autoantibodies together with antithyroid drug treatment for over 5 years. On average, persistent Graves' disease patients in the clinical cohort had been on antithyroid drugs for around 9.5 years. A total of around 35 samples underwent TCR sequencing, from about 13 patients with persistent Graves' disease and 20 or so patients with newly diagnosed Graves' disease. Persistent Graves' disease patients were compared with newly diagnosed Graves' disease patients by peripheral blood TCR sequencing and RNA sequencing. The study was registered as a clinical trial and conducted in China. Broader findings and caveats from the paper: Only peripheral blood was studied, because thyroid tissue, the primary lesion, was inaccessible. Persistent patients shared more public clonotypes among themselves (under 3,000) than newly diagnosed patients did (more than 950). The authors noted that the small sample size was a limitation that may lower accuracy. Compared with newly diagnosed patients, persistent Graves' disease patients had lower TCR Shannon entropy and fewer highly expanded clones, which suggests clonal expansion. Only the TCR beta chain was sequenced and analyzed.

The time point label here, explained by the study, means: persistent/refractory GD, antithyroid drugs over 5 years with positive TRAb. For both TCR sequencing and RNA sequencing, RNA was extracted from PBMCs using TRIzol. The diagnosis of Graves' disease was made according to American Thyroid Association guidelines. The patients came from an endocrinology department in Xi'an, China. Each patient gave approximately 9.7 milliliters of peripheral blood, collected in an EDTA anticoagulant tube. Ficoll Paque Plus density gradient separation was used to isolate PBMCs, and no further T cell sorting was performed. RNA quality was checked with an Agilent 2100 Bioanalyzer and agarose gel, and concentration with a NanoDrop 2000. Sequencing was performed on peripheral blood mononuclear cells (PBMCs), taken when the disease was refractory, from a patient treated with antithyroid drugs. This clonotype originated in a female donor with Graves disease.

The DNA reads as follows: TGTGCCAGCAGCCGGGGACTAGGCCAAGAGACCCAGTACTTC. It encodes CASSRGLGQETQYF. The V and J segments used are TRBV7-9 and TRBJ2-5, with 8 bases aligning to TRBD2. From its cysteine to its phenylalanine, the CDR3 spans 14 amino acids. Only the CDR3 DNA is retained, 42 bases long and in frame from the first base. CDR1 is given as SEHNR and CDR2 as FQNEAQ, both from the germline V gene (reference sequence). V and J are trimmed by 5 bases and 1 base, and the gene matches miss 3 bases of the junction.